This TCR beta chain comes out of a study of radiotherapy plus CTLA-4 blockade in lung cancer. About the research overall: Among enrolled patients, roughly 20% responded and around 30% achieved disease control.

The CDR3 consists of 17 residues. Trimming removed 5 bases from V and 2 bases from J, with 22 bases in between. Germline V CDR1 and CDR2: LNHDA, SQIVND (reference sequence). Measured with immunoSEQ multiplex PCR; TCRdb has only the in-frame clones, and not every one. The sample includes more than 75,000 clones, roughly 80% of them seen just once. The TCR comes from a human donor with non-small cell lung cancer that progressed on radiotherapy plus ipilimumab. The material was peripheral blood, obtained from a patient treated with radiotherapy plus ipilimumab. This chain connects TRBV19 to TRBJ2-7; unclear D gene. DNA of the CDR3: TGTGCCAGTAGTTACATCGCCTCCGGCCAAGCCACCTACGAGCAGTACTTC. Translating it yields CASSYIASGQATYEQYF. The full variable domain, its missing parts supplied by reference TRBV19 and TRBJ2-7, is DGGITQSPKYLFRKEGQNVTLSCEQNLNHDAMYWYRQDPGQGLRLIYYSQIVNDFQKGDIAEGYSVSREKKESFPLTVTSAQKNPTAFYLCASSYIASGQATYEQYFGPGTRLTVT.